These T cell receptor beta chains were read from a single sample in a study of T cell responses to AZD1222 COVID-19 vaccine. Repertoires were generated with immunoSEQ multiplex PCR, while TCRdb's copy carries only in-frame clones and drops some. The data show under 35,000 clones, under 90% seen once. The sample here was peripheral blood, taken 28 days after the second AZD1222 dose. Every receptor here comes from an adult who received the AZD1222 COVID-19 vaccine. Both conserved end residues are part of each CDR3. D genes are given only for firm matches. Rows give clone size only sometimes, using once, few, many, or a class for an expanded clone.

clone_size: -
d_call: TRBD2
j_call: TRBJ2-1
v_call: TRBV7-3
cdr3_nt: TGTGCCAGCAGCCGTAGCGGGAGACTCTTCGATGAGCAGTTCTTC
cdr3_aa: CASSRSGRLFDEQFF

clone_size: few
d_call: TRBD2
j_call: TRBJ2-1
v_call: TRBV19
cdr3_nt: TGTGCCAGTACTCAAGGAGCGGGACGCTCCTACAATGAGCAGTTCTTC
cdr3_aa: CASTQGAGRSYNEQFF

clone_size: once
d_call: TRBD1
j_call: TRBJ2-3
v_call: TRBV30
cdr3_nt: TGTGCCTGGAGCCCGGGACAGAGCACAGATACGCAGTATTTT
cdr3_aa: CAWSPGQSTDTQYF

clone_size: -
d_call: TRBD2
j_call: TRBJ2-2
v_call: TRBV6-5
cdr3_nt: TGTGCCAGCAGTTACGTCCGGGGGGGCACCGGGGAGCTGTTTTTT
cdr3_aa: CASSYVRGGTGELFF

clone_size: -
d_call: TRBD1
j_call: TRBJ1-1
v_call: TRBV6-6
cdr3_nt: TGTGCCAGCAGGGGACAGATGAACACTGAAGCTTTCTTT
cdr3_aa: CASRGQMNTEAFF

clone_size: -
d_call: -
j_call: TRBJ1-2
v_call: TRBV19
cdr3_nt: TGTGCCAGTAGTATGGAACGGGTGAACTATGGCTACACCTTC
cdr3_aa: CASSMERVNYGYTF

clone_size: few
d_call: -
j_call: TRBJ1-1
v_call: TRBV11-3
cdr3_nt: TGTGCCAGCAGCCAGGGGTACACTGAAGCTTTCTTT
cdr3_aa: CASSQGYTEAFF

clone_size: -
d_call: -
j_call: TRBJ1-3
v_call: TRBV19
cdr3_nt: TGTGCCAGTAGTATCCCAGCGGCTGGAAACACCATATATTTT
cdr3_aa: CASSIPAAGNTIYF

clone_size: -
d_call: TRBD1
j_call: TRBJ2-5
v_call: TRBV6-1
cdr3_nt: TGTGCCAGCAGTGAAAGGACAGGGGGTTTTTACGGGACCCAGTACTTC
cdr3_aa: CASSERTGGFYGTQYF

clone_size: few
d_call: -
j_call: TRBJ1-3
v_call: TRBV6-5
cdr3_nt: TGTGCCAGGGACAGAAACTTTAGCTCTGGAAACACCATATATTTT
cdr3_aa: CARDRNFSSGNTIYF

clone_size: -
d_call: TRBD2
j_call: TRBJ2-1
v_call: TRBV5-1
cdr3_nt: TGCGCCAGCAGCTTAGGACTAGCGGGAGGGGAAAGTGAGCAGTTCTTC
cdr3_aa: CASSLGLAGGESEQFF

clone_size: -
d_call: TRBD2
j_call: TRBJ2-1
v_call: TRBV5-1
cdr3_nt: TGCGCCAGCAGCTTGGATCCTACTAGCGAAAACTACAATGAGCAGTTCTTC
cdr3_aa: CASSLDPTSENYNEQFF

clone_size: -
d_call: -
j_call: TRBJ2-1
v_call: TRBV5-3
cdr3_nt: TGTGCCAGAAGCTTGAGGAGGTACAATGAGCAGTTCTTC
cdr3_aa: CARSLRRYNEQFF

clone_size: -
d_call: -
j_call: TRBJ1-4
v_call: TRBV2
cdr3_nt: TGTGCCAGCACTCGAGGGGCAGGGGTTGAAAAACTGTTTTTT
cdr3_aa: CASTRGAGVEKLFF

clone_size: -
d_call: TRBD2
j_call: TRBJ2-3
v_call: TRBV3-1/TRBV3-2
cdr3_nt: TGTGCCAGCAGCCAAGAGTTGACTAGCGGCCCTAGCACAGATACGCAGTATTTT
cdr3_aa: CASSQELTSGPSTDTQYF

clone_size: once
d_call: TRBD2
j_call: TRBJ2-1
v_call: TRBV19
cdr3_nt: TGTGCCAGTCGACTAGCGGGCGGCGGTGAGCAGTTCTTC
cdr3_aa: CASRLAGGGEQFF

clone_size: -
d_call: -
j_call: TRBJ2-7
v_call: TRBV19
cdr3_nt: TGTGCCAGTAGTCGCACCGACGGATACTACGAGCAGTACTTC
cdr3_aa: CASSRTDGYYEQYF

clone_size: -
d_call: -
j_call: TRBJ1-5
v_call: TRBV24-1
cdr3_nt: TGTGCCATGGGACGGGGTTTTGGCAATCAGCCCCAGCATTTT
cdr3_aa: CAMGRGFGNQPQHF

clone_size: -
d_call: -
j_call: TRBJ1-4
v_call: TRBV19
cdr3_nt: TGTGCCAGTAGTATAGATGGGGCAACTAATGAAAAACTGTTTTTT
cdr3_aa: CASSIDGATNEKLFF

clone_size: once
d_call: -
j_call: TRBJ2-3
v_call: TRBV28
cdr3_nt: TGTGCCAGCAGTCCCATAAATCCGCCGGGCCTACTTTTT
cdr3_aa: CASSPINPPGLLF

clone_size: -
d_call: -
j_call: TRBJ1-2
v_call: TRBV12-3/TRBV12-4
cdr3_nt: TGTGCCAGCAGTTTAACAGACTATGGCTACACCTTC
cdr3_aa: CASSLTDYGYTF

clone_size: -
d_call: -
j_call: TRBJ1-4
v_call: TRBV7-9
cdr3_nt: TGTGCCAGCAGCTTTGGGCAGGGGAATGAAAAACTGTTTTTT
cdr3_aa: CASSFGQGNEKLFF

clone_size: -
d_call: -
j_call: TRBJ2-1
v_call: TRBV12-3/TRBV12-4
cdr3_nt: TGTGCCAGCAGCTTTGGGGTCAATGAGCAGTTCTTC
cdr3_aa: CASSFGVNEQFF

clone_size: -
d_call: -
j_call: TRBJ2-7
v_call: TRBV5-4
cdr3_nt: TGTGCCAGCAGCTTGGGACCCACCGGGACCTACGAGCAGTACTTC
cdr3_aa: CASSLGPTGTYEQYF

clone_size: -
d_call: -
j_call: TRBJ1-4
v_call: TRBV18
cdr3_nt: TGTGCCAGCTCACCATCGAGGCAGAGTGCTGAAAAACTGTTTTTT
cdr3_aa: CASSPSRQSAEKLFF

clone_size: -
d_call: -
j_call: TRBJ2-7
v_call: TRBV28
cdr3_nt: TGTGCCAGCAGTTTATCTCCGGGAACTTCCTACGAGCAGTACTTC
cdr3_aa: CASSLSPGTSYEQYF

clone_size: -
d_call: TRBD1
j_call: TRBJ1-2
v_call: TRBV24-1
cdr3_nt: TGTGCCACTAAGACAGGGCGGTATGGCTACACCTTC
cdr3_aa: CATKTGRYGYTF

clone_size: -
d_call: -
j_call: TRBJ1-1
v_call: TRBV30
cdr3_nt: TGTGCCTGGAGGGACAGACTGAACACTGAAGCTTTCTTT
cdr3_aa: CAWRDRLNTEAFF

clone_size: -
d_call: -
j_call: TRBJ2-1
v_call: TRBV19
cdr3_nt: TGTGCCAGTAGTATAGGAGGGGATTACAATGAGCAGTTCTTC
cdr3_aa: CASSIGGDYNEQFF

clone_size: -
d_call: TRBD1
j_call: TRBJ1-1
v_call: TRBV10-3
cdr3_nt: TGTGCCATCAGTGAGTTAGGGACAGGGGCTTTCTTT
cdr3_aa: CAISELGTGAFF

clone_size: -
d_call: TRBD2
j_call: TRBJ2-7
v_call: TRBV30
cdr3_nt: TGTGCCTGGAGCCCCACTAGCGGGGGGTACGAGCAGTACTTC
cdr3_aa: CAWSPTSGGYEQYF

clone_size: -
d_call: -
j_call: TRBJ1-2
v_call: TRBV27
cdr3_nt: TGTGCCAGCAGTTTAAGGTCCCTCGATGGCTACACCTTC
cdr3_aa: CASSLRSLDGYTF

clone_size: -
d_call: TRBD2
j_call: TRBJ2-2
v_call: TRBV5-6
cdr3_nt: TGTGCCAGCAGCTTGGGGCTAGCGGGCACCGGGGAGCTGTTTTTT
cdr3_aa: CASSLGLAGTGELFF

clone_size: -
d_call: -
j_call: TRBJ2-7
v_call: TRBV6-5
cdr3_nt: TGTGCCAGCTACCAGGGAGCCATTTCATCCTACGAGCAGTACTTC
cdr3_aa: CASYQGAISSYEQYF

clone_size: -
d_call: -
j_call: TRBJ2-5
v_call: TRBV30
cdr3_nt: TGTGCCTGGAGTGTAAACCTTCAAGAGACCCAGTACTTC
cdr3_aa: CAWSVNLQETQYF

clone_size: -
d_call: -
j_call: TRBJ1-5
v_call: TRBV5-1
cdr3_nt: TGCGCCAGCAGCTTGGCGGGCAATCAGCCCCAGCATTTT
cdr3_aa: CASSLAGNQPQHF

clone_size: -
d_call: -
j_call: TRBJ2-2
v_call: TRBV5-5
cdr3_nt: TGTGCCAGCAGCGAGACTAGGAACACCGGGGAGCTGTTTTTT
cdr3_aa: CASSETRNTGELFF

clone_size: once
d_call: TRBD1
j_call: TRBJ1-2
v_call: TRBV6-5
cdr3_nt: TGTGCCAGCAGGTACAGGGGGCAAGGTGGCTACACCTTC
cdr3_aa: CASRYRGQGGYTF

clone_size: -
d_call: -
j_call: TRBJ2-1
v_call: TRBV2
cdr3_nt: TGTGCCAGCAGTGAAACTACTACTAATGAGCAGTTCTTC
cdr3_aa: CASSETTTNEQFF

clone_size: -
d_call: -
j_call: TRBJ1-6
v_call: TRBV30
cdr3_nt: TGTGCCTGGAGCCTGGACAGTAATTCACCCCTCCACTTT
cdr3_aa: CAWSLDSNSPLHF

clone_size: -
d_call: -
j_call: TRBJ2-6
v_call: TRBV19
cdr3_nt: TGTGCCAGTAGTATTAGGAGGTACTCTGGGGCCAACGTCCTGACTTTC
cdr3_aa: CASSIRRYSGANVLTF